The 25 T cell receptor beta chains below come from one sample, sequenced in a study of shared clonotypes between healthy human individuals. The naive CD8 fraction comprised CD45RO-negative cells positively selected for CCR7 and excluded terminally differentiated effector memory CD45RA+ cells. Generated by immunoSEQ multiplex PCR, the TCRdb table keeps only in-frame clones and is missing some. Here the sample spans about 2.1 million clones, roughly 95% being singletons. Sequencing input: naive CD8+ T cells from PBMCs. The receptors stem from a young man in good health. Some clones in this sample may be carry-over from other donors' samples.

The rearrangement uses TRBV7-9 and TRBJ2-1, with D maybe TRBD2 (6 bases). This CDR3 spans 13 amino acids. Trimming removed 4 bases at V and 6 bases at J, with 10 bases between. Germline V gene lookup returns CDR1 SEHNR and CDR2 FQNEAQ (reference sequence). CDR3 loop: CASSWPGGNEQFF. CDR3 nucleotides: TGTGCCAGCAGCTGGCCCGGGGGCAATGAGCAGTTCTTC.

This chain links TRBV5-4 with TRBJ1-1; D possibly corresponds to TRBD1 (5 bases). V lost 4 bases and J lost 2, with 12 bases in between. The V gene's germline CDR1 is SGHNT and CDR2 YYREEE (reference sequence). The length of the CDR3 is 14 residues. As DNA, the CDR3 is TGTGCCAGCAGCCGGTGGGGGTACAACACTGAAGCTTTCTTT. Encoded protein: CASSRWGYNTEAFF.

The chain links TRBV19 to TRBJ2-1, with D possibly TRBD1 on 6 matching bases. There are 17 residues in the CDR3. V was pared by 5 bases and J by 4 bases, with 21 bases between. Germline CDR1 LNHDA, CDR2 SQIVND (reference sequence). This CDR3 reads CASSSPSGVDGYNEQFF. In DNA, the CDR3 is TGTGCCAGTAGTTCTCCATCAGGGGTGGATGGGTACAATGAGCAGTTCTTC.

The chain links TRBV14 to TRBJ1-1, with D uncertain. Germline lookup yields CDR1 SGHDN and CDR2 FVKESK. The CDR3 contains 12 residues. V was shortened by 0 bases and J by 6 bases, with 5 bases between the two germline ends. CDR3 sequence (DNA): TGTGCCAGCAGCCAAGATCCGTCTGAAGCTTTCTTT. Translation gives CASSQDPSEAFF.

The chain is built from TRBV11-2 and TRBJ2-4; tentatively, D is TRBD2 (5 bases). This CDR3 has 13 residues. The germline V gene encodes CDR1 SGHAT and CDR2 FQNNGV. V was clipped by 5 bases and J by 0 bases, with 5 bases between them. For the CDR3, the DNA is TGTGCCAGCAGCGGACTAGCCAAAAACATTCAGTACTTC. Amino acid sequence: CASSGLAKNIQYF.

V is TRBV5-1 and J is TRBJ2-7; D not certain. Trimming shortened V by 0 bases and J by 6 bases, and 16 bases separated the two germline ends. The CDR3 loop spans 15 amino acids. CDR1 is SGHRS, CDR2 YFSETQ, per germline. The CDR3 here is CASSLVRTPYGEQYF. CDR3 in DNA: TGCGCCAGCAGCTTGGTACGGACGCCCTACGGCGAGCAGTACTTC. Full variable domain (rest looked up from reference TRBV5-1 and TRBJ2-7): KAGVTQTPRYLIKTRGQQVTLSCSPISGHRSVSWYQQTPGQGLQFLFEYFSETQRNKGNFPGRFSGRQFSNSRSEMNVSTLELGDSALYLCASSLVRTPYGEQYFGPGTRLTVT.

The genes are TRBV7-3 and TRBJ2-3, with TRBD2 matching over 9 bases. The V gene end was trimmed by 6 bases and the J gene end by 3 bases; junction bases not matched to a gene: 10. There are 16 residues in the CDR3. Germline-derived CDR1 and CDR2 are SGHTA and FQGTGA. The CDR3 reads CASRPSGTSRTDTQYF. CDR3 in DNA: TGTGCCAGCAGGCCATCCGGGACTAGCAGGACAGATACGCAGTATTTT.

The chain carries TRBV28 and TRBJ2-1, with TRBD2 as a possible D gene (5 bases). V lost 1 base and J lost 9, with 13 bases in between. CDR3 length: 14 amino acids. CDR1 MDHEN and CDR2 SYDVKM come from the germline V gene. The CDR3 DNA follows: TGTGCCAGCAGTTTATATGGGAGTCATACTGAGCAGTTCTTC. This sequence encodes CASSLYGSHTEQFF.

Comments on this clone: The identical CDR3 is also encoded by other nucleotide sequences in the sample. The chain combines TRBV27 with TRBJ2-7; no clear D gene. Germline V lookup: CDR1 MNHEY, CDR2 SMNVEV (reference sequence). The CDR3 spans 13 residues. V shed 1 base and J shed 1 base, with 5 bases lying between them. CDR3 DNA sequence: TGTGCCAGCAGTTTATTGGTTTCCTACGAGCAGTACTTC. This gives the protein CASSLLVSYEQYF.

This chain joins TRBV4-3 and TRBJ1-2; D may be TRBD1 (5 bases). Germline CDR1 and CDR2: LGHNA and YSLEER. The CDR3 length is 17 residues. Trimming pared 0 bases from V and 5 bases from J, leaving 19 bases between. The CDR3, as DNA: TGCGCCAGCAGCCAAGATTTCCCCGTACAGGAAAGATATGGCTACACCTTC. Encoded protein: CASSQDFPVQERYGYTF.

This chain connects TRBV7-2 to TRBJ1-6, with D possibly TRBD1 on 5 matching bases. Germline V lookup: CDR1 SGHTA, CDR2 FQGNSA. The CDR3 runs to 14 residues. Between the trimmed V and J ends, which lost 3 bases and 9 bases, there was a span of 12 bases. CDR3 in amino acids: CASSFRTSGSPLHF. The CDR3 DNA reads as TGTGCCAGCAGCTTTCGGACATCGGGTTCACCCCTCCACTTT.

A remark on this clone: The sample contains more than one DNA sequence encoding this CDR3. The rearrangement uses TRBV27 and TRBJ1-2, with D maybe TRBD1 (5 bases). The CDR3 loop spans 13 amino acids. Trimming stripped 3 bases from V and 2 bases from J, with 7 bases between. Germline CDR1 and CDR2: MNHEY and SMNVEV (reference sequence). Here the CDR3 DNA reads TGTGCCAGCAGTTTCGGGGGGAACTATGGCTACACCTTC. It is translated as CASSFGGNYGYTF.

The chain has TRBV4-1 and TRBJ1-2; 9 bases are shared with TRBD1. Trimming cost V 4 bases and J 4 bases; bases outside gene matches: 13. Germline CDR1 is MGHRA and CDR2 is YSYEKL. The CDR3 contains 17 residues. The DNA of the CDR3 is TGCGCCAGCAGCCGAGTGGATCGGACAGGGGCTCCCTATGGCTACACCTTC. This gives the protein CASSRVDRTGAPYGYTF.

The V and J genes are TRBV7-9 and TRBJ2-1, with 9 positions matching TRBD2. V trimming: 3 bases; J trimming: 7 bases; junction bases outside the gene matches: 7. The CDR3 runs to 15 residues. CDR1 is SEHNR and CDR2 is FQNEAQ in the germline V gene (reference sequence). DNA of the CDR3: TGTGCCAGCAGCTTGCCTGCGGGAGGGCCGAATGAGCAGTTCTTC. This codes for CASSLPAGGPNEQFF.

This clone was counted a few times. This specimen includes other DNA sequences encoding the same CDR3. The rearrangement uses TRBV19 and TRBJ2-1, with TRBD2 identical over 11 bases. The CDR3 runs to 15 residues. Per the germline V gene, CDR1 is LNHDA and CDR2 is SQIVND (reference sequence). Trimming at V came to 7 bases and at J to 4 bases, leaving 6 bases not matched to a gene. CDR3 in amino acids: CASTPGLAAYNEQFF. As DNA, the CDR3 is TGTGCCAGTACCCCGGGACTAGCGGCTTACAATGAGCAGTTCTTC.

To note about this clone: Other DNA sequences in this sample translate to the same CDR3. The rearrangement joins TRBV7-2 to TRBJ2-5; D is ambiguous. CDR3 length: 11 residues. Trimming left V 5 bases short and J 4 bases short, with 5 bases between. Germline lookup yields CDR1 SGHTA and CDR2 FQGNSA. CDR3 amino acids: CASSPGETQYF. As DNA, the CDR3 is TGTGCCAGCAGCCCGGGAGAGACCCAGTACTTC.

The chain uses TRBV7-2 and TRBJ2-7, with D perhaps matching TRBD2 (5 bases). This CDR3 has 12 amino acids. V was pared by 6 bases and J by 6 bases, with 12 bases between. Looked up from germline, CDR1 is SGHTA and CDR2 is FQGNSA. This chain's CDR3 is CASSSGLAEQYF. CDR3 bases: TGTGCCAGCAGTTCCGGACTTGCCGAGCAGTACTTC.

The V and J genes are TRBV28 and TRBJ1-5, with D maybe TRBD1 (6 bases). CDR1 is MDHEN and CDR2 is SYDVKM in the germline V gene. V dropped 5 bases and J dropped 3 bases, with 14 bases sitting between them. The CDR3 is made up of 15 amino acids. The CDR3 protein is CASSAPGQFNQPQHF. The CDR3 DNA reads as TGTGCCAGCAGTGCCCCCGGACAGTTCAATCAGCCCCAGCATTTT.

The V and J genes are TRBV7-2 and TRBJ2-1; 8 bases fit TRBD2. Trimming cost V 1 base and J 1 base; bases outside gene matches: 6. In germline, CDR1 is SGHTA, CDR2 FQGNSA. This CDR3 has 17 residues. CDR3: CASSLVSGRGSYNEQFF. The CDR3, as DNA: TGTGCCAGCAGCTTAGTAAGCGGGAGAGGTTCCTACAATGAGCAGTTCTTC.

The chain recombines TRBV7-8 with TRBJ2-7, with 7 positions matching TRBD1. With V trimmed by 4 bases and J by 2 bases, 11 bases remained unmatched. This CDR3 has 16 amino acids. Germline V lookup: CDR1 SGHVS, CDR2 FQNEAQ. The CDR3: CASSWTGTVVTYEQYF. The CDR3 bases are TGTGCCAGCAGCTGGACCGGGACAGTGGTAACCTACGAGCAGTACTTC.

V usage is TRBV19 and J usage is TRBJ1-3; TRBD1 matches 7 bases. This CDR3 has 16 residues. Germline CDR1 and CDR2: LNHDA and SQIVND (reference sequence). Trimming cost V 7 bases and J 0 bases; bases outside gene matches: 9. CDR3 sequence: CASTPGQKFSGNTIYF. For the CDR3, the DNA is TGTGCCAGTACTCCGGGACAGAAGTTCTCTGGAAACACCATATATTTT.

This chain links TRBV9 with TRBJ2-7, with D hard to call. V dropped 3 bases and J dropped 5 bases, with 12 bases sitting between them. Germline loops: CDR1 SGDLS, CDR2 YYNGEE. CDR3 length: 13 residues. CDR3: CASSAGVTNEQYF. CDR3 nucleotide sequence: TGTGCCAGCAGCGCTGGAGTCACTAACGAGCAGTACTTC. Variable domain in full (rest from reference TRBV9 and TRBJ2-7): DSGVTQTPKHLITATGQRVTLRCSPRSGDLSVYWYQQSLDQGLQFLIQYYNGEERAKGNILERFSAQQFPDLHSELNLSSLELGDSALYFCASSAGVTNEQYFGPGTRLTVT.

This chain joins TRBV5-4 and TRBJ1-2; D gene ambiguous. V lost 0 bases to trimming and J lost 4 bases, with 10 bases between them. CDR1 and CDR2 from the germline V gene are SGHNT and YYREEE (reference sequence). This CDR3 comprises 14 residues. CDR3 amino acids: CASSLGANPYGYTF. CDR3 DNA sequence: TGTGCCAGCAGCTTGGGCGCTAACCCCTATGGCTACACCTTC.

The chain has TRBV27 and TRBJ1-2; 7 nucleotides match TRBD1. With 1 base clipped from V and 4 bases from J, the junction kept 15 bases outside the gene matches. Germline V gene lookup returns CDR1 MNHEY and CDR2 SMNVEV (reference sequence). The CDR3 extends over 18 amino acids. In DNA, the CDR3 is TGTGCCAGCAGTTTATTCCCCCCCGGGACAGAAGGGGTCTATGGCTACACCTTC. Protein: CASSLFPPGTEGVYGYTF.

This clone was seen a single time. The rearrangement uses TRBV7-2 and TRBJ2-5; possible D gene TRBD1, 5 bases. Germline V gene lookup returns CDR1 SGHTA and CDR2 FQGNSA. The ends were cut back, 2 bases at V and 1 base at J, with 11 bases in the middle. The CDR3 loop spans 15 amino acids. The CDR3, as DNA: TGTGCCAGCAGCTTACCCGGACACCCCCAAGAGACCCAGTACTTC. The encoded protein is CASSLPGHPQETQYF.